Following are 13 T cell receptor beta chains from one sample sequenced in a study of T cell clusters in autoimmune cytopenias. TRB was amplified from around 0.25 ug of peripheral blood genomic DNA per sample. One tube held mixed TRB-A and TRB-B primer pools for touch-down PCR. Reanalyzing the multiplex PCR reads, TCRdb keeps one entry per CDR3 protein, without DNA. There are 6,000 to 9,500 distinct CDR3 sequences in the sample, with 22% held by the top ten. This sample was shared with a second study, whose subject was T cell repertoires in aging, cancer and after chemotherapy.

The sample taken for sequencing was peripheral blood. All receptors derive from a human donor in good health.

Considering frequency, this clonotype is medium-sized. The chain couples TRBV19 to TRBJ2-1; TCRdb gives TRBD1 as the D gene, but with no DNA this cannot be confirmed. The CDR3 loop spans 14 amino acids. Germline values: CDR1 LNHDA, CDR2 SQIVND (reference sequence). The CDR3 here is CASSTQGGYNEQFF.

V is TRBV12-3 or TRBV12-4 and J is TRBJ1-2. The CDR3 runs 13 residues. CDR3 in amino acids: CASSLSSDYGYTF.

This rearrangement joins TRBV27 to TRBJ1-2; checking the TCRdb D call of TRBD1 is not possible without DNA. Germline V gives CDR1 MNHEY, CDR2 SMNVEV (reference sequence). The CDR3 is 16 residues long. Here the CDR3 reads CASSLRWDRENYGYTF.

V usage is TRBV7-2 and J usage is TRBJ2-3; TCRdb gives TRBD1 as the D gene, but with no DNA this cannot be confirmed. CDR1 is SGHTA and CDR2 is FQGNSA in the germline V gene. The CDR3 loop spans 15 amino acids. The CDR3: CASSLFQQGTYTQYF.

CDR3 amino acids: CAWNKWSYEQYF. The chain links TRBV30 to TRBJ2-7. Germline values: CDR1 GTSNPN, CDR2 SVGIG (reference sequence). The CDR3 covers 12 residues.

The gene calls are TRBV7-9 and TRBJ2-1; TCRdb outputs TRBD1, but without DNA this stays unchecked. The germline CDR1 and CDR2 sequences are SEHNR and FQNEAQ (reference sequence). The CDR3 extends over 16 amino acids. The CDR3 sequence is CASRPAGGSSYNEQFF.

The rearrangement uses TRBV7-6 and TRBJ2-1; lacking DNA, the TRBD1 call made by TCRdb goes unchecked. CDR3 size: 15 residues. Germline CDR1 reads SGHVS; CDR2 reads FNYEAQ. The CDR3 sequence is CASSLGVQGVNEQFF.

The gene calls are TRBV24-1 and TRBJ2-3; TCRdb proposes TRBD1, but this gene call is untestable without DNA. From germline, CDR1 is KGHDR and CDR2 SFDVKD. The CDR3 covers 15 residues. CDR3 region: CATSEWDRGTDTQYF.

The chain employs TRBV6-6 and TRBJ1-1. CDR3 size: 11 residues. The germline V gene encodes CDR1 MNHNY and CDR2 SVGAGI (reference sequence). The CDR3 loop is CASSRGTEAFF.

The rearrangement uses TRBV5-6 and TRBJ1-1; without DNA, the TCRdb call of TRBD1 cannot be checked. CDR3 length equals 13 residues. The V gene's germline CDR1 is SGHDT and CDR2 YYEEEE. CDR3 region: CASSFKGGTEAFF.

The CDR3 sequence is CASSESGDTGSETQYF. The chain is built from TRBV6-4 and TRBJ2-5. The CDR3 extends over 16 amino acids. Germline CDR1 reads MRHNA; CDR2 reads SNTAGT.

The chain couples TRBV27 to TRBJ2-1; without DNA, the TCRdb call of TRBD1 cannot be checked. The CDR3 has 14 residues. Per germline, CDR1 MNHEY and CDR2 SMNVEV (reference sequence). This chain's CDR3 is CASSIGTATIEQFF.

V usage is TRBV5-5 and J usage is TRBJ1-4. The CDR3 sequence is 17 residues long. From germline, CDR1 is SGHKS and CDR2 YYEKEE (reference sequence). CDR3 region: CASSPTIRTWRDEKLFF.